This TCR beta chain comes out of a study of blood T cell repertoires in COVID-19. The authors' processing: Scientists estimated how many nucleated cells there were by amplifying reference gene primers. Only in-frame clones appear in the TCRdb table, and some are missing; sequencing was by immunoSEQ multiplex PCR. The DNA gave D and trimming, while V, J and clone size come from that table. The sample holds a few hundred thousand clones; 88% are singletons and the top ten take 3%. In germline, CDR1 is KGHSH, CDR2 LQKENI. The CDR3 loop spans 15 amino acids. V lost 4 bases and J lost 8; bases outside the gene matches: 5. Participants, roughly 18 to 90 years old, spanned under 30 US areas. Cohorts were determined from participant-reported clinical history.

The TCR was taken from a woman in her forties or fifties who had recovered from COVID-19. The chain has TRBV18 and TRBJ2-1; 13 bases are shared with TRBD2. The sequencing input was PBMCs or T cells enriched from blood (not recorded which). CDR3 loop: CASSLIGLAGDEQFF. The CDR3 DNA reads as TGTGCCAGCTCACTGATCGGACTAGCGGGAGATGAGCAGTTCTTC.